This T cell receptor beta chain was recovered during a study of tumor-infiltrating lymphocytes in oesophageal squamous cell carcinoma. The CDR3 has 12 amino acids. Each CDR3 protein is one row after TCRdb ran MiXCR on the PCR reads. The table includes about 10,000 distinct CDR3 sequences, 58% detected once. This receptor was identified in a female donor with esophageal squamous cell carcinoma. The V and J genes are TRBV12-3 or TRBV12-4 and TRBJ2-4; D is perhaps TRBD1 (6 bases). The J call is doubtful: the DNA matches TRBJ2-5 better. What was sequenced was esophageal tumor tissue. The DNA for the CDR3 is TGTGCCAGCAGCACACAGGGAGAGACCCAGTACTTC. It translates to CASSTQGETQYF.